This T cell receptor (beta chain) came from a study of cytomegalovirus exposure and HLA in healthy donors. Study summary: About 85 million unique TCRs from HLA-typed donors were held in an early release of data.

Study-wide findings and caveats: The study dropped some indistinguishable V segments, TRBV6-2 and TRBV6-3 among them. In a later analysis, around 18,000 TCR beta sequences were associated with HLA alleles at 0.05 false discovery rate. A later analysis linked a missense DCLRE1C variant to TCR beta V- and J-gene trimming.

Primers: 60 Vbeta forward and 13 Jbeta reverse. The protocol was immunoSEQ multiplex PCR, while the TCRdb copy is restricted to in-frame clones and leaves out a portion. The table records roughly 140,000 clones, roughly 80% of them present only once. This CDR3 has 14 amino acids. Per germline, CDR1 SGDLS and CDR2 YYNGEE. V dropped 0 bases and J dropped 3; count of bases not matched to a gene: 2. For this clone: Its cognate antigen is unknown.

V gene TRBV9 combines with J gene TRBJ1-2; 7 nucleotides line up with TRBD1. This TCR was sampled from a male donor in good health and CMV-seronegative. Material for sequencing was PBMCs. Here the CDR3 reads CASSVADRDYGYTF. CDR3 coding DNA: TGTGCCAGCAGCGTAGCTGACAGGGACTATGGCTACACCTTC.